The 27 T cell receptor beta chains given below trace back to one sample, sequenced in a study of human T cells and chemical hapten exposure. Time point noted: patch test 1, 2 weeks after DPC sensitization. Treatment defined: therapeutic diphenylcyclopropenone sensitization with weekly scalp DPC. TCRdb called the RACE reads again in MiXCR, with one record for every CDR3 protein. The profile shows under 200,000 distinct CDR3 sequences, more than 14% of them singletons. This material consisted of whole blood, taken in connection with sensitization to the hapten diphenylcyclopropenone (DPC). The receptors shown here come from a woman aged 30 to 39 with alopecia areata. Some clones in this sample may be carry-over from other donors' samples.

This clonotype was counted between two and nine times. This chain's CDR3 is CASSQQGANTEAFF. The CDR3 region has the DNA TGTGCCAGCAGCCAACAGGGGGCGAACACTGAAGCTTTCTTT. The V call is TRBV7-3, the J call TRBJ1-1, with 9 positions matching TRBD1. V shed 5 bases and J 1 base; nucleotides not matched to a gene: 2. In germline, CDR1 is SGHTA, CDR2 FQGTGA. This CDR3 is 14 amino acids long.

A few counts support this clonotype. The genes are TRBV7-2 and TRBJ2-3; 9 positions match TRBD2. The CDR3 runs to 17 residues. Germline CDR1 and CDR2: SGHTA and FQGNSA. With V trimmed by 0 bases and J by 2 bases, 6 bases remained unmatched. CDR3 residues: CASSLAGLASFTDTQYF. The CDR3 coding sequence is TGTGCCAGCAGCTTAGCTGGACTAGCGAGCTTCACAGATACGCAGTATTTT.

This clonotype was counted a few times. This chain joins TRBV7-9 and TRBJ1-5; D gene uncertain. Germline CDR1 reads SEHNR; CDR2 reads FQNEAQ (reference sequence). This CDR3 comprises 12 residues. Deletions cut 5 bases from V and 6 bases from J, with 8 bases between. CDR3 region: CASSRGGQPQHF. DNA for the CDR3: TGTGCCAGCAGCCGTGGCGGTCAGCCCCAGCATTTT.

V and J are TRBV7-8 and TRBJ2-5; TRBD1 matches 9 bases. This CDR3 is built from 13 residues. V gave up 3 bases and J gave up 5 bases; unmatched junction bases: 1. CDR1 SGHVS and CDR2 FQNEAQ come from the germline V gene. The CDR3 region is CASSFGQGETQYF. CDR3 sequence (DNA): TGTGCCAGCAGCTTCGGACAGGGGGAGACCCAGTACTTC.

This clonotype was seen a handful of times. The rearrangement joins TRBV12-5 to TRBJ1-2, with 9 positions matching TRBD1. Germline values: CDR1 LGHNT, CDR2 FRNRAP. The CDR3 spans 14 residues. V gave up 6 bases and J gave up 6 bases; unmatched junction bases: 8. CDR3 loop: CASGRDREYHGYTF. CDR3 coding DNA: TGTGCTAGTGGACGGGACAGGGAATACCATGGCTACACCTTC.

V gene TRBV4-2 combines with J gene TRBJ2-5; either TRBD1 or TRBD2 may fit D (6 bases each). CDR3 length equals 16 residues. Germline V CDR1 and CDR2: LGHNA, YNFKEQ. V was shortened by 2 bases and J by 4 bases, with 17 bases between the two germline ends. The CDR3 is CASSQPSRGLLETQYF. In DNA form, the CDR3 reads TGTGCCAGCAGCCAACCGTCCAGGGGACTTTTAGAGACCCAGTACTTC.

This clonotype was detected many times. This chain connects TRBV12-3 or TRBV12-4 to TRBJ1-3; the D is unclear. The ends were cut back, 4 bases at V and 0 bases at J, with 4 bases in the middle. CDR3 length equals 13 residues. The CDR3 DNA follows: TGTGCCAGCAGTTCCCCCTCTGGAAACACCATATATTTT. The encoded protein is CASSSPSGNTIYF.

This clonotype appeared a few times. The chain is built from TRBV30 and TRBJ1-3; tentative D call: TRBD1 (5 bases). Germline CDR1 and CDR2: GTSNPN and SVGIG (reference sequence). This CDR3 is 15 amino acids long. V was trimmed by 3 bases and J by 0 bases, leaving 12 bases between them. DNA of the CDR3: TGTGCCTGGAGCCGTGCGGGGGGCTCTGGAAACACCATATATTTT. It codes for CAWSRAGGSGNTIYF.

The rearrangement links TRBV29-1 to TRBJ2-7, with TRBD2 matching 10 bases. Per germline, CDR1 SQVTM and CDR2 ANQGSEA. Unmatched junction bases numbered 2, after V lost 5 bases and J lost 4 bases. The CDR3 totals 12 residues. The CDR3 sequence: CSVTSGTYEQYF. CDR3 DNA sequence: TGCAGCGTTACTAGCGGGACTTACGAGCAGTACTTC.

This clonotype was seen more than once but under ten times. The chain combines TRBV5-1 with TRBJ1-1; possible D gene TRBD1, 6 bases. V lost 3 bases and J lost 5, with 17 bases in between. This CDR3 is 15 amino acids long. Germline values: CDR1 SGHRS, CDR2 YFSETQ. CDR3 loop: CASSWSWGARTEAFF. CDR3 nucleotide sequence: TGCGCCAGCAGCTGGAGTTGGGGGGCGCGTACTGAAGCTTTCTTT. The full variable domain, completed using reference TRBV5-1 and TRBJ1-1, is KAGVTQTPRYLIKTRGQQVTLSCSPISGHRSVSWYQQTPGQGLQFLFEYFSETQRNKGNFPGRFSGRQFSNSRSEMNVSTLELGDSALYLCASSWSWGARTEAFFGQGTRLTVV.

The CDR3 DNA sequence: TGTGCCAGCAGTGCCAGACAGGGGACCATCAATGAGCAGTTCTTC. Amino acid sequence: CASSARQGTINEQFF. The chain combines TRBV2 with TRBJ2-1, with 8 bases identical to TRBD1. Germline V gene lookup returns CDR1 SNHLY and CDR2 FYNNEI. The CDR3 totals 15 residues. V lost 4 bases, J lost 6 bases, and 8 bases stayed unmatched.

This clonotype has only one observation. V gene TRBV12-3 or TRBV12-4 combines with J gene TRBJ2-3, with 8 nucleotides matching TRBD1. The CDR3 runs 13 residues. V was clipped by 9 bases and J by 6 bases; unmatched bases: 8. DNA for the CDR3: TGTGCCAGTAAACCCTACAGGGGGGATACGCAGTATTTT. The encoded protein is CASKPYRGDTQYF.

This clonotype was observed at least ten times. The rearrangement links TRBV29-1 to TRBJ2-7; either TRBD1 or TRBD2 may supply D (5 bases each). The V gene's germline CDR1 is SQVTM and CDR2 ANQGSEA. The CDR3 is made up of 12 amino acids. V was shortened by 4 bases and J by 2 bases, with 9 bases between the two germline ends. Written as DNA, the CDR3 is TGCAGCGTTGGGGGGAGTCCCTACGAGCAGTACTTC. Protein sequence: CSVGGSPYEQYF.

This clonotype was counted only a few times. This sequence joins TRBV24-1 and TRBJ1-3, with unresolved D. V was shortened by 7 bases and J by 4 bases, with 10 bases between the two germline ends. Germline assignment: CDR1 KGHDR and CDR2 SFDVKD. The CDR3 has 13 amino acids. This chain's CDR3 is CATSMGAGNTIYF. The DNA for the CDR3 is TGTGCCACCAGCATGGGAGCGGGAAACACCATATATTTT.

The table lists this clonotype with a few counts. The J gene is TRBJ1-2, the V gene TRBV5-5; D call uncertain. V lost 3 bases to trimming and J lost 4 bases, with 19 bases between them. The CDR3 has 16 residues. Germline CDR1 SGHKS, CDR2 YYEKEE (reference sequence). The CDR3 region has the DNA TGTGCCAGCAGCTCTATGGGCAGTCAGACTCGCTATGGCTACACCTTC. Its protein is CASSSMGSQTRYGYTF.

The chain recombines TRBV6-5 with TRBJ1-2; a weak D match, TRBD1 (6 bases). This CDR3 comprises 14 residues. CDR1 is MNHEY and CDR2 is SVGAGI in the germline V gene. V shed 4 bases and J shed 4 bases, with 13 bases lying between them. CDR3 in DNA: TGTGCCAGCAGTTTAGGACAGAACTTCTATGGCTACACCTTC. This sequence encodes CASSLGQNFYGYTF.

The gene calls are TRBV12-5 and TRBJ1-4, with 9 bases lining up with TRBD1. CDR1 and CDR2 from the germline V gene are LGHNT and FRNRAP. CDR3 length: 15 residues. V shed 6 bases and J 7 bases; nucleotides not matched to a gene: 9. CDR3 sequence: CASGPQTGGGEKLFF. Here the CDR3 DNA reads TGTGCTAGTGGGCCCCAGACAGGGGGTGGTGAAAAACTGTTTTTT.

This clonotype came up a few times. V gene TRBV7-2 combines with J gene TRBJ2-2; TRBD2 agrees at 14 bases. J gave up 6 bases and V 7 bases, and 7 bases lay outside the gene matches. The CDR3 totals 16 residues. Germline lookup yields CDR1 SGHTA and CDR2 FQGNSA. The CDR3 coding sequence is TGTGCCAGCACCCAAGGACTAGCGGGAGGTCCCGGGGAGCTGTTTTTT. It is translated as CASTQGLAGGPGELFF.

In this sample, this clonotype turned up many times. The chain combines TRBV6-1 with TRBJ1-5, with a tentative D call TRBD1 (6 bases). With 9 bases removed from V and 3 bases from J, the gap between germline ends came to 21 bases. Germline V gene data show CDR1 as MNHNS and CDR2 as SASEGT. The CDR3 has 16 residues. CDR3 sequence: CASNFRGARPNQPQHF. CDR3 bases: TGTGCCAGTAACTTCAGGGGCGCCAGGCCCAATCAGCCCCAGCATTTT.

The chain couples TRBV11-2 to TRBJ1-6, with 10 bases identical to TRBD1. CDR3 length: 14 amino acids. V was pared by 1 base and J by 9 bases, with 0 bases of the junction left unmatched. The germline CDR1 and CDR2 sequences are SGHAT and FQNNGV. CDR3 protein: CASSLGTGGSPLHF. The CDR3 coding sequence is TGTGCCAGCAGCTTAGGGACAGGGGGTTCACCCCTCCACTTT.

The chain carries TRBV28 and TRBJ2-2; D is tentatively TRBD1 or TRBD2 (5 bases each). Germline CDR1 and CDR2: MDHEN and SYDVKM. Trimming stripped 9 bases from V and 0 bases from J, with 20 bases between. The CDR3 loop spans 17 amino acids. The CDR3 region is CASSSAMGTANTGELFF. Here the CDR3 DNA reads TGTGCCAGTAGCAGCGCCATGGGGACCGCGAACACCGGGGAGCTGTTTTTT.

This chain connects TRBV30 to TRBJ2-3; D may be TRBD1 (5 bases). Trimming removed 3 bases from V and 5 bases from J, with 9 bases in between. Germline lookup yields CDR1 GTSNPN and CDR2 SVGIG (reference sequence). This CDR3 is 12 amino acids long. As DNA, the CDR3 is TGTGCCTGGAGCTTGACAGAAGATACGCAGTATTTT. Amino acids: CAWSLTEDTQYF.

This clonotype was seen a single time. V is TRBV29-1 and J is TRBJ2-1, with 8 positions matching TRBD2. Germline CDR1 SQVTM, CDR2 ANQGSEA. This CDR3 has 15 residues. The trim removed 7 bases at V and 6 bases at J, leaving 14 bases unmatched. In DNA, the CDR3 is TGCAGCGCCGGACTAGCAGGAGTGCGGGGCAATGAGCAGTTCTTC. Residues: CSAGLAGVRGNEQFF.

This clonotype was seen more than once but under ten times. The rearrangement joins TRBV9 to TRBJ1-6; D is possibly TRBD1 (5 bases). CDR1 is SGDLS, CDR2 YYNGEE, per germline. V was pared by 1 base and J by 11 bases, with 7 bases between. CDR3 size: 12 residues. The CDR3 coding sequence is TGTGCCAGCAGCGTACAGGGACCACCCCTCCACTTT. Residues: CASSVQGPPLHF.

This clonotype was detected many times. The V and J genes are TRBV9 and TRBJ1-1; D is possibly TRBD1 (5 bases). Per the germline V gene, CDR1 is SGDLS and CDR2 is YYNGEE. The V end lost 0 bases, the J end lost 1 base, and 10 bases lay between the germline ends. The CDR3 is 15 amino acids. CDR3 in amino acids: CASSVVGGANTEAFF. The CDR3 DNA reads as TGTGCCAGCAGCGTAGTGGGAGGGGCGAACACTGAAGCTTTCTTT.

The chain combines TRBV7-6 with TRBJ2-7; D unresolved. This CDR3 contains 14 residues. V was pared by 1 base and J by 4 bases, with 11 bases between. Germline loops: CDR1 SGHVS, CDR2 FNYEAQ. Here the CDR3 DNA reads TGTGCCAGCAGCTTAGACGTTGGAAGTTACGAGCAGTACTTC. Its protein product is CASSLDVGSYEQYF.

This clonotype was seen only a few times. The chain couples TRBV20-1 to TRBJ2-2; 7 bases are shared with TRBD1. This CDR3 region has 16 residues. Germline loops: CDR1 DFQATT, CDR2 SNEGSKA (reference sequence). The J segment lost 4 bases and the V segment lost 0 bases, leaving 8 bases of the junction unmatched. Here the CDR3 DNA reads TGCAGTGCTAGAGATCCCACAGGGGTGGGCACCGGGGAGCTGTTTTTT. This translates into CSARDPTGVGTGELFF.